The 21 T cell receptor beta chains below all came from one sample that was sequenced in a study of T cell responses to AZD1222 COVID-19 vaccine. Generated by immunoSEQ multiplex PCR, the TCRdb table keeps only in-frame clones and is missing some. The data show about 140,000 clones, with just over 85% seen just once and about 3% held by the top ten. Sequences were derived from peripheral blood, sampled on day 0 of AZD1222 vaccination. The source is an adult in good health.

V usage is TRBV7-2 and J usage is TRBJ2-7, with D hard to call. The CDR3 is 16 residues long. V gave up 5 bases and J gave up 4 bases, with 21 bases separating them. Germline CDR1 reads SGHTA; CDR2 reads FQGNSA. Written as DNA, the CDR3 is TGTGCCAGCAGCCCAGTAGTGGGCTCGGCCACGTACGAGCAGTACTTC. It specifies CASSPVVGSATYEQYF.

The J gene is TRBJ1-1, the V gene TRBV10-3; 7 bases fit TRBD1. V shed 4 bases and J 3 bases; nucleotides not matched to a gene: 2. CDR3 size: 13 residues. CDR1 ENHRY and CDR2 SYGVKD come from the germline V gene. For the CDR3, the DNA is TGTGCCATCAGTGTTCAGGGGGACACTGAAGCTTTCTTT. Translating gives CAISVQGDTEAFF.

This chain joins TRBV19 and TRBJ2-3; no clear D. The CDR3 length is 14 residues. Looked up from germline, CDR1 is LNHDA and CDR2 is SQIVND (reference sequence). The ends were cut back, 7 bases at V and 2 bases at J, with 13 bases in the middle. The DNA of the CDR3 is TGTGCCAGTACCCGGGCCGCCTACACAGATACGCAGTATTTT. Translating it yields CASTRAAYTDTQYF.

The rearrangement joins TRBV19 to TRBJ2-2; D possibly uses TRBD1 or TRBD2 (5 bases each). Deletions cut 5 bases from V and 5 bases from J, with 15 bases between. The CDR3 is 15 residues long. From germline, CDR1 is LNHDA and CDR2 SQIVND (reference sequence). The CDR3 DNA reads TGTGCCAGTAGTCATACCGGGACGCTGACCGGGGAGCTGTTTTTT. Translated, it gives CASSHTGTLTGELFF.

The chain's CDR3 is CASSRYNIYEQYF. The CDR3 nucleotides are TGTGCCAGCAGCCGCTACAATATCTACGAGCAGTACTTC. The chain recombines TRBV3-1 (or the pseudogene TRBV3-2) with TRBJ2-7; D unclear. The CDR3 length is 13 residues. Germline V gives CDR1 LGHDT, CDR2 YNNKEL (reference sequence). V shed 4 bases and J shed 3 bases, with 10 bases lying between them.

The chain is built from TRBV3-1 (or the pseudogene TRBV3-2) and TRBJ2-1; 7 nucleotides align to TRBD1. The CDR3 extends over 15 amino acids. Germline values: CDR1 LGHDT, CDR2 YNNKEL (reference sequence). With V trimmed by 1 base and J by 3 bases, 3 bases remained unmatched. The CDR3 DNA follows: TGTGCCAGCAGCCAAGTGGGACAGATCTACAATGAGCAGTTCTTC. Translating it yields CASSQVGQIYNEQFF.

The chain has TRBV11-3 and TRBJ2-1; 7 bases agree with TRBD2. The CDR3 consists of 14 residues. Germline CDR1 reads SGHNT; CDR2 reads YENEEA. With 5 bases clipped from V and 5 bases from J, the junction kept 6 bases outside the gene matches. CDR3 region: CASSRSGNHNEQFF. The CDR3 DNA sequence: TGTGCCAGCAGCCGCAGCGGGAACCACAATGAGCAGTTCTTC.

The table lists this clone with a count of one. Distinct nucleotide sequences in the sample also encode this CDR3. This chain joins TRBV28 and TRBJ1-5; D not certain. The length of the CDR3 is 11 residues. Trimming took off 6 bases at V and 4 bases at J, with 4 bases between the two ends. Looked up from germline, CDR1 is MDHEN and CDR2 is SYDVKM. The CDR3 region is CASSLNQPQHF. In DNA form, the CDR3 reads TGTGCCAGCAGCCTGAATCAGCCCCAGCATTTT.

The chain uses TRBV11-2 and TRBJ2-5; 8 nucleotides align to TRBD1. V lost 5 bases to trimming and J lost 4 bases; unmatched junction nucleotides: 15. The CDR3 is made up of 17 amino acids. Germline lookup yields CDR1 SGHAT and CDR2 FQNNGV. CDR3 amino acids: CASSLTLDRVLRETQYF. CDR3 DNA: TGTGCCAGCAGCCTAACCCTGGACAGGGTTCTTCGAGAGACCCAGTACTTC.

The rearrangement uses TRBV24-1 and TRBJ2-1, with a weak D call TRBD2 (6 bases). V gave up 10 bases and J gave up 7 bases, with 19 bases separating them. Germline V gives CDR1 KGHDR, CDR2 SFDVKD. This CDR3 is built from 14 residues. The CDR3 loop is CATGGGTRGNEQFF. The CDR3 coding sequence is TGTGCCACGGGAGGCGGGACTCGCGGGAATGAGCAGTTCTTC.

The rearrangement links TRBV4-3 to TRBJ1-1, with D possibly TRBD1 on 6 matching bases. The ends were cut back, 2 bases at V and 1 base at J, with 8 bases in the middle. This CDR3 comprises 14 residues. Germline V gives CDR1 LGHNA, CDR2 YSLEER. In DNA, the CDR3 is TGCGCCAGCAGCCAAACAGGGAAGAACACTGAAGCTTTCTTT. Translating gives CASSQTGKNTEAFF.

The gene calls are TRBV9 and TRBJ2-1; 7 bases are a match to TRBD1. CDR1 and CDR2 (germline): SGDLS, YYNGEE. With V trimmed by 4 bases and J by 0 bases, 4 bases remained unmatched. There are 15 residues in the CDR3. The CDR3 region is CASSLSGGSYNEQFF. The CDR3 coding sequence is TGTGCCAGCAGCTTGTCAGGGGGCTCCTACAATGAGCAGTTCTTC. The full variable domain, completed using reference TRBV9 and TRBJ2-1, is DSGVTQTPKHLITATGQRVTLRCSPRSGDLSVYWYQQSLDQGLQFLIQYYNGEERAKGNILERFSAQQFPDLHSELNLSSLELGDSALYFCASSLSGGSYNEQFFGPGTRLTVL.

CDR3 residues: CASRSDIREQYF. CDR3 nucleotide sequence: TGTGCCAGCAGGTCCGACATTCGCGAGCAGTACTTC. The V call is TRBV27, the J call TRBJ2-7; D unclear. Trimming left V 6 bases short and J 6 bases short, with 12 bases between. From germline, CDR1 is MNHEY and CDR2 SMNVEV (reference sequence). CDR3 size: 12 residues.

The gene calls are TRBV19 and TRBJ1-1; D gene uncertain. V was shortened by 5 bases and J by 4 bases, with 11 bases between the two germline ends. This CDR3 is built from 13 residues. The germline gives CDR1 LNHDA, CDR2 SQIVND (reference sequence). The CDR3 DNA reads TGTGCCAGTAGTTATCAAGAATTCACTGAAGCTTTCTTT. Its protein product is CASSYQEFTEAFF. Full variable domain (rest looked up from reference TRBV19 and TRBJ1-1): DGGITQSPKYLFRKEGQNVTLSCEQNLNHDAMYWYRQDPGQGLRLIYYSQIVNDFQKGDIAEGYSVSREKKESFPLTVTSAQKNPTAFYLCASSYQEFTEAFFGQGTRLTVV.

This chain joins TRBV2 and TRBJ1-4; D not resolved. V was trimmed by 6 bases and J by 0 bases, leaving 11 bases between them. The CDR3 contains 15 residues. The germline V gene has CDR1 SNHLY and CDR2 FYNNEI. The CDR3 is CASRSWTATNEKLFF. The CDR3 nucleotides are TGTGCCAGCAGATCGTGGACGGCAACTAATGAAAAACTGTTTTTT.

This chain links TRBV7-2 with TRBJ2-1; the match to TRBD2 covers 13 bases. With V trimmed by 5 bases and J by 5 bases, 6 bases remained unmatched. CDR3 length: 16 amino acids. Germline lookup yields CDR1 SGHTA and CDR2 FQGNSA. CDR3 in amino acids: CASSTRLAGGNNEQFF. The CDR3 DNA reads TGTGCCAGCAGCACAAGACTAGCGGGAGGAAACAATGAGCAGTTCTTC.

The J gene is TRBJ2-5, the V gene TRBV19, with a tentative D call TRBD2 (7 bases). The CDR3 runs to 15 residues. V gave up 5 bases and J gave up 2 bases, with 15 bases separating them. Germline CDR1 and CDR2: LNHDA and SQIVND (reference sequence). The CDR3 sequence: CASSLQGGGQETQYF. CDR3 DNA: TGTGCCAGTAGTCTACAGGGAGGGGGACAAGAGACCCAGTACTTC.

The V and J genes are TRBV6-5 and TRBJ1-2; D perhaps matches TRBD1 (6 bases). Trimming cost V 2 bases and J 4 bases, with 14 bases left between them. There are 15 residues in the CDR3. In germline, CDR1 is MNHEY, CDR2 SVGAGI. The CDR3 region is CASSYSPDSPYGYTF. For the CDR3, the DNA is TGTGCCAGCAGTTACAGTCCGGACAGCCCCTATGGCTACACCTTC.

The chain has TRBV9 and TRBJ2-3; the D gene could be TRBD1 or TRBD2 (5 bases each). Trimming stripped 0 bases from V and 4 bases from J, with 6 bases between. CDR3 length equals 13 residues. The germline CDR1 and CDR2 sequences are SGDLS and YYNGEE. CDR3 sequence (DNA): TGTGCCAGCAGCGTAGTGGGGGCAGATACGCAGTATTTT. This translates into CASSVVGADTQYF.

This chain links TRBV25-1 with TRBJ1-2; D uncertain. The CDR3 is 15 residues long. CDR1 and CDR2 (germline): MGHDK, SYGVNS. V gave up 2 bases and J gave up 0 bases, with 10 bases separating them. In DNA form, the CDR3 reads TGTGCCAGCAGTGAAGGCCCCTCCGCTAACTATGGCTACACCTTC. Its translation: CASSEGPSANYGYTF.

The V call is TRBV7-2, the J call TRBJ1-2, with D possibly being TRBD1 (5 bases). The V and J ends lost 5 bases and 2 bases respectively, with 15 bases between them. The germline CDR1 and CDR2 sequences are SGHTA and FQGNSA. The CDR3 has 15 residues. The CDR3 nucleotides are TGTGCCAGCAGCATGGGGCCCCTGGACAACTATGGCTACACCTTC. It translates to CASSMGPLDNYGYTF.